One sample yielded the 28 T cell receptor beta chains listed below, sequenced in a study of blood T cell repertoires in COVID-19. The repertoire was sequenced with immunoSEQ multiplex PCR; TCRdb's copy has only in-frame clones and lacks some. The sample shows a few hundred thousand clones, around 86% of them seen only once. Input material: peripheral blood. These receptors were obtained from a woman in her 70s with COVID-19, enrolled during active disease.

The chain employs TRBV4-1 and TRBJ1-3; weak D call: TRBD1 (6 bases). The germline gives CDR1 MGHRA, CDR2 YSYEKL. Trimming took 1 base from V and 2 from J, leaving 18 bases between them. This CDR3 has 18 residues. The chain's CDR3 is CASSQVPWFQGTGNTIYF. In DNA, the CDR3 is TGCGCCAGCAGCCAAGTTCCCTGGTTCCAGGGGACTGGAAACACCATATATTTT.

This clone was detected a few times. The V call is TRBV11-1, the J call TRBJ2-1; 9 nucleotides agree with TRBD1. This CDR3 is built from 15 residues. The trim removed 5 bases at V and 8 bases at J, leaving 10 bases unmatched. Germline V lookup: CDR1 SGHAT, CDR2 FQDESV (reference sequence). The CDR3 DNA sequence: TGTGCCAGCAGCCCCGTGGGACAGGGAGGTTATGAGCAGTTCTTC. It is translated as CASSPVGQGGYEQFF.

The chain couples TRBV7-2 to TRBJ1-4, with D unclear. This CDR3 has 12 amino acids. Germline V gives CDR1 SGHTA, CDR2 FQGNSA. Trimming removed 1 base at V and 10 bases at J, with 7 bases between. CDR3 protein: CASSLDQAKLFF. Written as DNA, the CDR3 is TGTGCCAGCAGCTTAGATCAGGCAAAACTGTTTTTT.

The count of this clone is one. The CDR3 loop is CASSQEGLAGGYNEQFF. The DNA of the CDR3 is TGCGCCAGCAGCCAAGAGGGTCTAGCGGGAGGGTACAATGAGCAGTTCTTC. This sequence joins TRBV4-1 and TRBJ2-1; 12 bases match TRBD2. J gave up 4 bases and V 0 bases, and 4 bases lay outside the gene matches. The CDR3 is made up of 17 amino acids. Germline lookup yields CDR1 MGHRA and CDR2 YSYEKL.

This clone was observed once. This chain uses TRBV6-5 with TRBJ2-1; D perhaps matches TRBD2 (7 bases). The germline V and J ends were trimmed by 9 bases and 7 bases, with 13 bases remaining between them. This CDR3 has 12 amino acids. Germline V gene sequence: CDR1 MNHEY, CDR2 SVGAGI. CDR3 loop: CASGGARNEQFF. DNA for the CDR3: TGTGCCAGTGGGGGGGCGAGGAATGAGCAGTTCTTC.

The chain couples TRBV7-9 to TRBJ1-1; D not resolved. V was trimmed by 4 bases and J by 4 bases, leaving 10 bases between them. In germline, CDR1 is SEHNR, CDR2 FQNEAQ (reference sequence). CDR3 length: 13 amino acids. CDR3 nucleotides: TGTGCCAGCAGCTCCCAGGCACCCACTGAAGCTTTCTTT. Translating it yields CASSSQAPTEAFF.

This chain connects TRBV11-3 to TRBJ2-7, with 8 bases that match TRBD1. The germline CDR1 and CDR2 sequences are SGHNT and YENEEA. V shed 1 base and J 2 bases; nucleotides not matched to a gene: 4. This CDR3 has 15 residues. The chain's CDR3 is CASSLGTGNTYEQYF. DNA for the CDR3: TGTGCCAGCAGCTTAGGGACAGGGAATACCTACGAGCAGTACTTC.

The chain has TRBV2 and TRBJ1-2; possible D gene TRBD1, 6 bases. V was cut by 9 bases and J by 6 bases, with 32 bases left in between. The CDR3 runs to 18 residues. CDR1 and CDR2 from the germline V gene are SNHLY and FYNNEI. CDR3 amino acids: CARSSPSSGTTLTNGYTF. The CDR3 nucleotides read TGTGCCAGGAGTAGCCCGTCTTCCGGGACAACGTTAACTAATGGCTACACCTTC. Drawing the rest from reference TRBV2 and TRBJ1-2, the complete variable domain is EPEVTQTPSHQVTQMGQEVILRCVPISNHLYFYWYRQILGQKVEFLVSFYNNEISEKSEIFDDQFSVERPDGSNFTLKIRSTKLEDSAMYFCARSSPSSGTTLTNGYTFGSGTRLTVV.

This chain uses TRBV27 with TRBJ1-1, with 7 bases lining up with TRBD1. V lost 6 bases, J lost 1 base, and 2 bases stayed unmatched. Germline V gives CDR1 MNHEY, CDR2 SMNVEV (reference sequence). CDR3 length: 13 residues. The CDR3 DNA reads TGTGCCAGCAGACAGGGGTGGAACACTGAAGCTTTCTTT. Its protein product is CASRQGWNTEAFF.

There are a few counts of this clone. The rearrangement uses TRBV18 and TRBJ2-3; 9 nucleotides line up with TRBD2. The CDR3 has 14 residues. J gave up 1 base and V 7 bases, and 3 bases lay outside the gene matches. Germline V gene data show CDR1 as KGHSH and CDR2 as LQKENI. The CDR3: CASLRTSGTDTQYF. The DNA of the CDR3 is TGTGCCAGCTTGCGGACTAGCGGCACAGATACGCAGTATTTT.

The V call is TRBV4-1, the J call TRBJ2-5, with a possible D match to TRBD2 (6 bases). The CDR3 is 15 amino acids. Looked up from germline, CDR1 is MGHRA and CDR2 is YSYEKL. V was pared by 1 base and J by 2 bases, with 11 bases between. CDR3 in amino acids: CASSQVGRGQETQYF. The DNA for the CDR3 is TGCGCCAGCAGCCAAGTAGGGCGGGGACAAGAGACCCAGTACTTC.

CDR3 sequence reads: CASSLAGASNTGELFF. The DNA for the CDR3 is TGCGCCAGCAGTCTAGCGGGAGCCTCGAACACCGGGGAGCTGTTTTTT. This rearrangement joins TRBV5-1 to TRBJ2-2; 10 bases align to TRBD2. This CDR3 is 16 amino acids long. Looked up from germline, CDR1 is SGHRS and CDR2 is YFSETQ. V lost 5 bases and J lost 0; bases outside the gene matches: 4.

V is TRBV5-1 and J is TRBJ2-5; possibly TRBD2 for D (6 bases). The V gene's germline CDR1 is SGHRS and CDR2 YFSETQ. The V gene lost 2 bases and the J gene lost 4 bases, with 18 bases spanning the gap. This CDR3 spans 16 amino acids. This CDR3 is CASSFGGVGSRETQYF. The CDR3, as DNA: TGCGCCAGCAGCTTCGGCGGGGTTGGGTCCAGAGAGACCCAGTACTTC.

This chain joins TRBV6-2 or TRBV6-3 and TRBJ2-2, with D tentatively TRBD2 (7 bases). The CDR3 contains 15 residues. V lost 6 bases and J lost 7, with 18 bases in between. Per the germline V gene, CDR1 is MNHEY and CDR2 is SVGEGT. CDR3 nucleotide sequence: TGTGCCAGCAGCCAGGGGCTAGCGGTGGTCGGGGAGCTGTTTTTT. Encoded protein: CASSQGLAVVGELFF.

This chain connects TRBV28 to TRBJ1-5, with 7 bases matching TRBD1. The V and J ends lost 6 bases and 12 bases, in that order; junction bases with no gene match: 14. CDR3 length equals 14 residues. CDR1 and CDR2 from the germline V gene are MDHEN and SYDVKM. The CDR3 here is CASRMGQSYPLQHF. The CDR3 DNA is TGTGCCAGCAGGATGGGACAGTCTTATCCCCTCCAGCATTTT.

This rearrangement joins TRBV7-2 to TRBJ2-5; 9 positions agree with TRBD1. The CDR3 is 16 residues long. Trimming took 1 base from V and 5 from J; bases not matched to a gene: 8. Germline values: CDR1 SGHTA, CDR2 FQGNSA. For the CDR3, the DNA is TGTGCCAGCAGCTTAGGGGTGACAGGGGGTGGGGAGACCCAGTACTTC. Its protein product is CASSLGVTGGGETQYF.

As concerns this clone: The sample has other DNA sequences that encode this CDR3 too. The V and J genes are TRBV29-1 and TRBJ1-1, with 7 bases aligning to TRBD1. Looked up from germline, CDR1 is SQVTM and CDR2 is ANQGSEA. CDR3 length equals 13 residues. The junction had 6 bases not matched to a gene; V was cut back by 7 bases and J by 1 base. In nucleotides, the CDR3 is TGCAGCGCCTACGACAGGGCGAACACTGAAGCTTTCTTT. Residues: CSAYDRANTEAFF.

The CDR3 nucleotides read TGTGCCAGCAGCTTAGATCGAGGGGGCTACACCTTC. The encoded protein is CASSLDRGGYTF. The chain combines TRBV7-9 with TRBJ1-2; D not resolved. Trimming removed 1 base from V and 8 bases from J, with 8 bases in between. Germline CDR1 and CDR2: SEHNR and FQNEAQ (reference sequence). This CDR3 contains 12 residues.

The CDR3 here is CASSLGLAGGTYNEQFF. In DNA form, the CDR3 reads TGCGCCAGCAGCCTGGGACTAGCGGGAGGTACCTACAATGAGCAGTTCTTC. The chain couples TRBV5-1 to TRBJ2-1; the match to TRBD2 covers 15 bases. V gave up 4 bases and J gave up 2 bases; unmatched junction bases: 4. Germline V CDR1 and CDR2: SGHRS, YFSETQ. The CDR3 consists of 17 residues.

V and J are TRBV7-9 and TRBJ2-7, with D perhaps TRBD2 (6 bases). This CDR3 spans 14 amino acids. Trimming removed 0 bases at V and 3 bases at J, with 9 bases between. CDR1 SEHNR and CDR2 FQNEAQ come from the germline V gene (reference sequence). The CDR3 sequence: CASSLAGGRYEQYF. The CDR3 DNA follows: TGTGCCAGCAGCTTAGCGGGAGGCCGCTACGAGCAGTACTTC.

V and J are TRBV18 and TRBJ2-7; 11 bases agree with TRBD2. This CDR3 region has 21 residues. Losses at the gene ends were 4 bases for V and 2 bases for J; bases not matched to a gene: 22. Germline values: CDR1 KGHSH, CDR2 LQKENI. The CDR3, as DNA: TGTGCCAGCTCACAAGCCGGCACCGGGACTAGCGGCCGTAAGGTTCCCTACGAGCAGTACTTC. Translated: CASSQAGTGTSGRKVPYEQYF.

The gene calls are TRBV24-1 and TRBJ2-3; 9 nucleotides match TRBD1. The CDR3 length is 16 residues. The V gene's germline CDR1 is KGHDR and CDR2 SFDVKD. The V and J ends lost 4 bases and 4 bases, in that order; junction bases with no gene match: 8. The CDR3, as DNA: TGTGCCACCAGTGACCGCGGGACAGGGAGGCCAGATACGCAGTATTTT. This codes for CATSDRGTGRPDTQYF.

This clone has a handful of counts. The CDR3 coding sequence is TGTGCCGGGTGGACAGGGGAGGGCAATCAGCCCCAGCATTTT. Translating it yields CAGWTGEGNQPQHF. The chain carries TRBV6-5 and TRBJ1-5, with 9 nucleotides matching TRBD1. Trimming cost V 11 bases and J 2 bases; bases outside gene matches: 7. Germline V gives CDR1 MNHEY, CDR2 SVGAGI. CDR3 length: 14 residues.

The chain employs TRBV7-2 and TRBJ2-1; D might be TRBD2 (5 bases). CDR3 length: 15 amino acids. V shed 2 bases and J shed 2 bases, with 10 bases lying between them. Germline CDR1 is SGHTA and CDR2 is FQGNSA. CDR3 amino acids: CASSLRADPYNEQFF. The CDR3 DNA reads TGTGCCAGCAGCTTAAGAGCGGATCCCTACAATGAGCAGTTCTTC. The whole variable domain, filled in from reference TRBV7-2 and TRBJ2-1, reads GAGVSQSPSNKVTEKGKDVELRCDPISGHTALYWYRQSLGQGLEFLIYFQGNSAPDKSGLPSDRFSAERTGGSVSTLTIQRTQQEDSAVYLCASSLRADPYNEQFFGPGTRLTVL.

The chain recombines TRBV19 with TRBJ1-1; no firm D call. The CDR3 is 14 residues long. Trimming stripped 5 bases from V and 0 bases from J, with 10 bases between. Germline V gene lookup returns CDR1 LNHDA and CDR2 SQIVND (reference sequence). The CDR3: CASSSPTVNTEAFF. The CDR3 DNA follows: TGTGCCAGTAGTTCACCCACGGTGAACACTGAAGCTTTCTTT.

The chain has TRBV7-2 and TRBJ1-3; D uncertain. Trimming took off 6 bases at V and 0 bases at J, with 15 bases between the two ends. The CDR3 runs 16 residues. The germline V gene encodes CDR1 SGHTA and CDR2 FQGNSA. The CDR3 region has the DNA TGTGCCAGCAGGGCAAGAGGAGGTCTCTCTGGAAACACCATATATTTT. This gives the protein CASRARGGLSGNTIYF.

The V gene is TRBV28, the J gene TRBJ1-2; no reliable D call. Germline V gene data show CDR1 as MDHEN and CDR2 as SYDVKM. The CDR3 extends over 17 amino acids. The V gene lost 8 bases and the J gene lost 3 bases, with 25 bases spanning the gap. Here the CDR3 DNA reads TGTGCCAGCCAACTAACTTCGGGAGGAAGTTCGGACTATGGCTACACCTTC. Translating gives CASQLTSGGSSDYGYTF.

A single count supports this clone. V gene TRBV29-1 combines with J gene TRBJ2-2; the match to TRBD1 covers 12 bases. This CDR3 contains 17 residues. V lost 5 bases, J lost 1 base, and 8 bases stayed unmatched. From germline, CDR1 is SQVTM and CDR2 ANQGSEA. The CDR3 is CSVQTRDRGRNTGELFF. Here the CDR3 DNA reads TGCAGCGTTCAGACCCGGGACAGGGGGCGGAACACCGGGGAGCTGTTTTTT.